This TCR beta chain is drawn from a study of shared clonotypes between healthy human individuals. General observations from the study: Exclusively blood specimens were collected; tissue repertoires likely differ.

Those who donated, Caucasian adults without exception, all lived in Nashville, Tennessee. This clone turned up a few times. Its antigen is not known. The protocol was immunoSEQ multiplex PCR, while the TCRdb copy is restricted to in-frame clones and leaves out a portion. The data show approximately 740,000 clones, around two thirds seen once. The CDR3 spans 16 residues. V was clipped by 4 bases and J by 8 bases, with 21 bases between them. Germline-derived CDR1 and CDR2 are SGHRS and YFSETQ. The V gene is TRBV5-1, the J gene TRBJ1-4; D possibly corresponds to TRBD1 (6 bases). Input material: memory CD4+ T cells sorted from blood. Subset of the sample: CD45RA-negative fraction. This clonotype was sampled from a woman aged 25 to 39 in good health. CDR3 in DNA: TGCGCCAGCAGCCCCGGGGGCAGGACGATGCGGGAAAAACTGTTTTTT. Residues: CASSPGGRTMREKLFF.